These T cell receptor beta chains were read from a single sample in a study of shared clonotypes between healthy human individuals. Clones were read by immunoSEQ multiplex PCR, and TCRdb kept only the in-frame ones, dropping some. The table shows about 1 million clones, with around 76% occurring only once. Sample: memory CD4+ T cells sorted from blood. These receptor sequences come from a man aged 18 to 35 in good health. CDR3s include the opening cysteine and the closing phenylalanine or tryptophan. D genes are given only for firm matches. Clone size, where shown, is once, few, many, or a class for clones that have expanded.

J	size	V	D	CDR3	DNA
TRBJ1-4	NA	TRBV11-2	TRBD1	CASSLSGTENEKLFF	TGTGCCAGCAGCTTATCCGGGACAGAGAATGAAAAACTGTTTTTT
TRBJ1-2	NA	TRBV6-1	TRBD1	CAIWGFGQGNYGYTF	TGTGCCATCTGGGGATTCGGACAGGGAAACTATGGCTACACCTTC
TRBJ1-3	NA	TRBV11-2	NA	CASSVTNGNTIYF	TGTGCCAGCAGCGTGACAAATGGAAACACCATATATTTT
TRBJ2-5	NA	TRBV19	TRBD1	CASSITWTGRETQYF	TGTGCCAGTAGTATCACGTGGACAGGGAGAGAGACCCAGTACTTC
TRBJ1-5	NA	TRBV4-3	NA	CASSQDGGNQPQHF	TGCGCCAGCAGCCAAGACGGGGGGAATCAGCCCCAGCATTTT
TRBJ2-4	few	TRBV28	NA	CASSLLGQGTKNIQYF	TGTGCCAGCAGTTTATTGGGCCAGGGAACCAAAAACATTCAGTACTTC
TRBJ2-4	NA	TRBV6-6	NA	CASRADIQYF	TGTGCCAGCAGGGCGGATATCCAGTACTTC
TRBJ2-1	NA	TRBV2	NA	CASSVLARYNEQFF	TGTGCCAGCAGTGTGCTAGCGCGCTACAATGAGCAGTTCTTC
TRBJ2-3	few	TRBV5-1	NA	CASSAVKVASTDTQYF	TGCGCCAGCAGCGCGGTGAAAGTGGCTAGCACAGATACGCAGTATTTT
TRBJ1-2	NA	TRBV6-5	NA	CASSYRGGGARGYTF	TGTGCCAGCAGTTATCGGGGAGGGGGGGCGCGTGGCTACACCTTC
TRBJ2-7	NA	TRBV4-1	NA	CASSQRKWDGYEQYF	TGCGCCAGCAGCCAAAGGAAGTGGGACGGCTACGAGCAGTACTTC
TRBJ2-1	NA	TRBV5-1	NA	CASSLTGTSSYNEQFF	TGCGCCAGCAGCTTGACGGGTACGAGCTCCTACAATGAGCAGTTCTTC
TRBJ2-5	NA	TRBV21-1	NA	CASSPLRGPRKETQYF	TGTGCCAGCAGCCCCCTCCGGGGGCCTCGGAAAGAGACCCAGTACTTC
TRBJ2-3	NA	TRBV11-3	TRBD2	CASSAGLAGGPDTQYF	TGTGCCAGCAGCGCTGGACTAGCGGGAGGGCCAGATACGCAGTATTTT
TRBJ2-7	NA	TRBV5-1	TRBD1	CASSRDRYEQYF	TGCGCCAGCAGCCGGGACAGGTACGAGCAGTACTTC
TRBJ1-6	few	TRBV5-1	NA	CASSLEQTYNSPLHF	TGCGCCAGCAGCTTGGAACAGACGTATAATTCACCCCTCCACTTT
TRBJ1-4	NA	TRBV28	TRBD1	CASSQGQGVGEKLFF	TGTGCCAGCAGCCAAGGGCAGGGGGTGGGTGAAAAACTGTTTTTT
TRBJ2-7	NA	TRBV19	NA	CASKGAGAGEEQYF	TGTGCCAGTAAGGGCGCAGGGGCGGGTGAGGAGCAGTACTTC
TRBJ2-7	NA	TRBV7-9	NA	CASSYGTASYEQYF	TGTGCCAGCAGCTACGGGACGGCGTCCTACGAGCAGTACTTC
TRBJ2-7	few	TRBV30	NA	CAWTHPRAYEQYF	TGTGCCTGGACCCACCCTCGGGCTTACGAGCAGTACTTC
TRBJ2-5	NA	TRBV5-1	TRBD2	CASSLGRTSGEIQETQYF	TGCGCCAGCAGCTTGGGCCGTACTAGCGGGGAGATCCAAGAGACCCAGTACTTC
TRBJ1-3	NA	TRBV7-9	TRBD1	CASIQTGVGNTIYF	TGTGCCAGCATACAAACAGGGGTTGGAAACACCATATATTTT
TRBJ2-3	NA	TRBV5-1	NA	CASSLQGADTQYF	TGCGCCAGCAGCTTGCAGGGCGCAGATACGCAGTATTTT
TRBJ2-3	NA	TRBV21-1	NA	CASSKGASGRTDTQYF	TGTGCCAGCAGCAAAGGGGCTAGCGGGAGAACAGATACGCAGTATTTT
TRBJ2-7	NA	TRBV27	TRBD2	CASILRGTNEQYF	TGTGCCAGCATCTTGCGGGGGACCAACGAGCAGTACTTC
TRBJ2-3	once	TRBV27	NA	CASSLSNLRTDTQYF	TGTGCCAGCAGTTTATCGAATCTCCGCACAGATACGCAGTATTTT
TRBJ2-5	NA	TRBV7-8	TRBD2	CASSLVGGRETQYF	TGTGCCAGCAGCTTAGTGGGAGGGCGGGAGACCCAGTACTTC
TRBJ1-1	few	TRBV9	NA	CASSPGRGLGDTEAFF	TGTGCCAGCAGCCCCGGTCGGGGGCTAGGGGACACTGAAGCTTTCTTT
TRBJ2-7	NA	TRBV5-1	NA	CASREPTAHLLSF	TGCGCCAGCAGAGAGCCCACCGCACACTTATTGTCCTTC
TRBJ1-1	NA	TRBV14	NA	CASSQVVNTEAFF	TGTGCCAGCAGCCAAGTGGTAAACACTGAAGCTTTCTTT
TRBJ2-1	NA	TRBV4-3	TRBD2	CASSRSGGRNHEQFF	TGCGCCAGCAGCAGATCCGGCGGGAGGAACCATGAGCAGTTCTTC
TRBJ2-5	few	TRBV11-3	NA	CASRKDGEETQYF	TGTGCCAGCAGGAAGGATGGGGAAGAGACCCAGTACTTC
TRBJ1-2	NA	TRBV6-5	NA	CASRHGQWGDYGYTF	TGTGCCAGCAGACACGGACAGTGGGGGGACTATGGCTACACCTTC
TRBJ2-7	NA	TRBV11-2	TRBD1	CAGSDRGAGEQYF	TGTGCCGGATCGGACAGGGGGGCTGGGGAGCAGTACTTC
TRBJ2-5	NA	TRBV5-1	TRBD1	CASSLDRGGETQYF	TGCGCCAGCAGCTTGGACAGGGGTGGAGAGACCCAGTACTTC
TRBJ1-5	NA	TRBV14	NA	CASSQGGLSNQPQHF	TGTGCCAGCAGCCAAGGGGGCTTGAGCAATCAGCCCCAGCATTTT
TRBJ2-5	NA	TRBV7-2	NA	CASSPGETQYF	TGTGCCAGCAGCCCCGGAGAGACCCAGTACTTC
TRBJ1-5	NA	TRBV19	TRBD1	CASRTQGAHSNQPQHF	TGTGCCAGTAGAACACAGGGGGCCCATAGCAATCAGCCCCAGCATTTT
TRBJ2-7	few	TRBV6-1	TRBD1	CASCGQGTLGEQYF	TGTGCCAGCTGTGGACAGGGGACCTTAGGAGAGCAGTACTTC
TRBJ2-3	NA	TRBV2	TRBD1	CASSRQGSTDTQYF	TGTGCCAGCAGCAGACAGGGGAGCACAGATACGCAGTATTTT